This entry is about one T cell receptor beta chain. The assay was immunoSEQ multiplex PCR, and TCRdb's table has in-frame clones only and misses some. The repertoire has around 140,000 clones, over 85% of them found once; the top ten carry 5.8%. CDR1 is MNHEY and CDR2 is SVGAGI in the germline V gene. This CDR3 spans 13 amino acids. The germline V and J ends were trimmed by 4 bases and 2 bases, with 8 bases remaining between them. These data are taken from a study of control samples from healthy donors and cancer patients. The sequenced sample was blood. This receptor was identified in a man younger than 30 in good health. J is TRBJ1-1 and V is TRBV6-5, with D possibly matching TRBD1 (6 bases). CDR3 loop: CASSSGVNTEAFF. The CDR3 nucleotides read TGTGCCAGCAGTTCAGGGGTTAACACTGAAGCTTTCTTT.